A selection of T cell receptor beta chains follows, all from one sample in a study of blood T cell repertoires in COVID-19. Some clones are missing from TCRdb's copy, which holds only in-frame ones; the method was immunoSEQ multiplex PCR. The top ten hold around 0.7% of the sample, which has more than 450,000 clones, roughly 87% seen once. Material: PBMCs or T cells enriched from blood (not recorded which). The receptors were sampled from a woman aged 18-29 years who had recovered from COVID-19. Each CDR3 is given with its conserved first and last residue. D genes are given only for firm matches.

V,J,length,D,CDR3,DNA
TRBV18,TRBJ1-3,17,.,CASSPTLDSDSGNTIYF,TGTGCCAGCTCCCCAACCCTAGACAGTGACTCTGGAAACACCATATATTTT
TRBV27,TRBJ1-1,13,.,CASSSQLNTEAFF,TGTGCCAGCAGTTCACAGCTGAACACTGAAGCTTTCTTT
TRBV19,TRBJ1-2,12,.,CASSRQVWSYTF,TGTGCCAGTAGTCGGCAGGTTTGGAGCTACACCTTC
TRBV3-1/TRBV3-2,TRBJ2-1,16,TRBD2,CASSQGMRLARNEQFF,TGTGCCAGCAGCCAAGGGATGAGACTAGCGAGGAATGAGCAGTTCTTC
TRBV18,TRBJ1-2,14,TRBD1,CASSPTGADYGYTF,TGTGCCAGCTCACCCACAGGGGCCGATTATGGCTACACCTTC
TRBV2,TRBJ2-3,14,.,CASSEAVRTDTQYF,TGTGCCAGCAGTGAGGCAGTTCGCACAGATACGCAGTATTTT
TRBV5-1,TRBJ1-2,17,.,CASSLRAGPSNSYGYTF,TGCGCCAGCAGCTTAAGGGCAGGGCCCTCCAATAGCTATGGCTACACCTTC
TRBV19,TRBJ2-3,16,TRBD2,CASSPRTSGNTDTQYF,TGTGCCAGTAGTCCTAGGACTAGCGGGAACACAGATACGCAGTATTTT
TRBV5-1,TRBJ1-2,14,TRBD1,CASSPDRGRYGYTF,TGCGCCAGCAGCCCCGACAGGGGTCGCTATGGCTACACCTTC
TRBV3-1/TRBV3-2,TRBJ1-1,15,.,CASSQGPGALLNAFF,TGTGCCAGCAGCCAAGGTCCTGGGGCGCTACTGAACGCTTTCTTT
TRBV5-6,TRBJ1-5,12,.,CASSRGGQPQHF,TGTGCCAGCAGCCGGGGAGGCCAGCCCCAGCATTTT
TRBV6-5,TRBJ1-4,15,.,CASMGIGRGAEKLFF,TGTGCCAGCATGGGAATAGGTCGGGGGGCTGAAAAACTGTTTTTT
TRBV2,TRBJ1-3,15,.,CATFPFTSSGNTIYF,TGTGCCACCTTCCCGTTTACGAGCTCTGGAAACACCATATATTTT
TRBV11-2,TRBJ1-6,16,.,CASSLDVEAANSPLHF,TGTGCCAGCAGCTTAGATGTGGAGGCCGCTAATTCACCCCTCCACTTT
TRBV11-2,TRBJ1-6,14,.,CASSLIAGHSPLHF,TGTGCCAGCAGCTTGATCGCGGGGCATTCACCCCTCCACTTT